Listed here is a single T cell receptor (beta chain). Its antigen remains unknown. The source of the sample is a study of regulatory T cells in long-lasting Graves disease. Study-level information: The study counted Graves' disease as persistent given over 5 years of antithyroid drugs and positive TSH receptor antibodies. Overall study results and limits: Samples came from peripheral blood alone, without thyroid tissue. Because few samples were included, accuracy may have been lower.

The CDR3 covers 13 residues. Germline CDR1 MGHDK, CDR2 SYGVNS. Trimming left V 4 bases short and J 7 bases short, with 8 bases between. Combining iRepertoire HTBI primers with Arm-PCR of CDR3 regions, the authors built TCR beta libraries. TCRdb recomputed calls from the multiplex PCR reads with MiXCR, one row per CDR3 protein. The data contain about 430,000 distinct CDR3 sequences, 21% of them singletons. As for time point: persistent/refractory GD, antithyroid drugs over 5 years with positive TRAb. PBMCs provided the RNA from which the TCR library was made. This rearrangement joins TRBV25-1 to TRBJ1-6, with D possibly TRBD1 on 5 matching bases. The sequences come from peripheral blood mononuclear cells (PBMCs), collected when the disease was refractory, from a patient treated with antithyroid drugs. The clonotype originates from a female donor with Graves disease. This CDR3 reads CASSGRGNSPLHF. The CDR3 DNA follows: TGTGCCAGCAGTGGTAGGGGAAATTCACCCCTCCACTTT.